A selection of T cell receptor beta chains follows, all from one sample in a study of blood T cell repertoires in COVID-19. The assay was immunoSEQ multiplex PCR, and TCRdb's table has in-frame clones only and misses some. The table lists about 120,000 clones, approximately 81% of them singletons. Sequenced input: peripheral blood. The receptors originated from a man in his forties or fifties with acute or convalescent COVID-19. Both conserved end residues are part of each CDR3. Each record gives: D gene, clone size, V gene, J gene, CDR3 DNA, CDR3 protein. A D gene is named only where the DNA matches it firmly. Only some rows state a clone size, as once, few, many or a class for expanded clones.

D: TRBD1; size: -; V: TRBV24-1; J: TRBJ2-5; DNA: TGTGCCACCAGTGATTACAGGGGGCAAGAGACCCAGTACTTC; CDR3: CATSDYRGQETQYF
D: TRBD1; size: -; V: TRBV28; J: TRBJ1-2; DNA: TGTGCCAGCAGTTCTCGGACAGGGGGCCTCGGGTCCAACTATGGCTACACCTTC; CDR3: CASSSRTGGLGSNYGYTF
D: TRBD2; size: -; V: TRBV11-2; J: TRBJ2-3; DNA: TGTGCCAGCAGCTTTAGGCGGGCGGGGGGCGTAGATACGCAGTATTTT; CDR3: CASSFRRAGGVDTQYF
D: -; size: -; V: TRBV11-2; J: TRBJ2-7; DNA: TGTGCCAGCAGCCCTGTCGGGGGGCTCACCTACGAGCAGTACTTC; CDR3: CASSPVGGLTYEQYF
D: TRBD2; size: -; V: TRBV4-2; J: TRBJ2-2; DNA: TGTGCCAGTTCTCCGAAAGTGGGACTAGCGGGAGCCGGGGAGCTGTTTTTT; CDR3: CASSPKVGLAGAGELFF
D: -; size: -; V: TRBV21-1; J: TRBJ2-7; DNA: TGTGCCAGCAGCAACTGGGCGGGGAATTACTACGAGCAGTACTTC; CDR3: CASSNWAGNYYEQYF
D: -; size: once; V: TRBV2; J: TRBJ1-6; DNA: TGTGCCAGCAGTGACCAGGGAAATTCACCCCTCCACTTT; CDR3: CASSDQGNSPLHF
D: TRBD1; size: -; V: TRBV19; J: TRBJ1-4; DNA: TGTGCCAGTAGTATCCGACAGGGGGTAACTAATGAAAAACTGTTTTTT; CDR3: CASSIRQGVTNEKLFF
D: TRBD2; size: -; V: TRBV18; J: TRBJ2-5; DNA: TGTGCCAGCTCGCCGGGACTAGCGGGGTTGCTAGAGACCCAGTACTTC; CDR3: CASSPGLAGLLETQYF
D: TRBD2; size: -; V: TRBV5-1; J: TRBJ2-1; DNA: TGCGCCAGCAGCTTGCGTTTACTAGCGGGAGGTAACAATGAGCAGTTCTTC; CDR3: CASSLRLLAGGNNEQFF
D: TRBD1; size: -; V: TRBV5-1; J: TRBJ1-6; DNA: TGCGCCAGCAGCTTACAGGGGACCTATAATTCACCCCTCCACTTT; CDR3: CASSLQGTYNSPLHF
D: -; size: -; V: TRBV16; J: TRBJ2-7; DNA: TGTGCCAGCAGCCAAAGCCGGGTGGACGAGCAGTACTTC; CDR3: CASSQSRVDEQYF
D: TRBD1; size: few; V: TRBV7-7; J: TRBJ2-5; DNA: TGTGCTAGCAGCATACAGGGGGCGGGTCAAGAGACCCAGTACTTC; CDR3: CASSIQGAGQETQYF
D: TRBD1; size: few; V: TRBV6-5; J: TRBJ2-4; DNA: TGTGCCAGCAGCCACGAGGGGGCGTGGATTCAGTACTTC; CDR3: CASSHEGAWIQYF
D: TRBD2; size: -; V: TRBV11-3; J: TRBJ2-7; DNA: TGTGCCAGCAGCTCCGGACTAGCGGGAGCTACCGAGCAGTACTTC; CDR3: CASSSGLAGATEQYF
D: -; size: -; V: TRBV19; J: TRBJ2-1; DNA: TGTGCCAGTAGTCCCTTTTCCCTCAATGAGCAGTTCTTC; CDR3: CASSPFSLNEQFF